Described below is a single TCR beta chain sequence and its context. The clone's antigen remains unknown. No base quality information exists; no much larger clone differs at one position. The germline V end is reduced by 4 bases and the J end by 3 bases; junction bases left unmatched: 8. The germline V gene encodes CDR1 KGHSH and CDR2 LQKENI. The CDR3, from cysteine to phenylalanine, totals 17 residues. The retained sequence is limited to the CDR3, 51 bases, with the frame set at the first base. This specimen belongs to a study of blood T cell repertoires in COVID-19 (dated by TCRdb to about 2020). As for the study more broadly: Collaborator samples came from the United States, Italy and Spain and covered acute and convalescent phases of COVID-19. A de-identified subject ID, COVID-19 status, age in years and sex were almost always included in the sample metadata. Samples came from the ongoing ImmuneRACE study (first 160 participants) plus 1,254 subjects from 6 global collaborators. Deeply sampled blood TCRbeta repertoires from subjects exposed to, actively infected with, or recovered from COVID-19 were included in the dataset. Where HLA class I and class II types were available, the types were taken from metadata supplied by the sample provider, not from assay-based typing. A freely available public database, intended as a resource for researchers studying the immune response to SARS-CoV-2, is where the repertoires were released. The prospective study material was composed of cDNA or gDNA derived from T cells, B-cell-depleted T cells, or PBMCs.

Participants in the prospective study were enrolled through a virtual design, were aged 18 to 89 years, and lived in roughly 24 United States geographic areas. To assign participants to cohorts, the prospective study relied on clinical history that participants themselves reported in a screening survey and a study questionnaire. A participant counted as exposed if, within 2 weeks of entering the study, that participant had been in contact with someone who had a PCR-confirmed or clinician-diagnosed COVID-19 case. In the prospective study, whole blood, serum and a nasopharyngeal or oropharyngeal swab were collected from each participant by mobile phlebotomists. Participants in the prospective study had the option to provide additional blood draws and questionnaires over a roughly two-month period. Prospective study blood samples were shipped either frozen or at room temperature before DNA extraction.

TCRbeta CDR3 regions were amplified from genomic DNA by means of the immunoSEQ Assay, a bias-controlled multiplex PCR. The published analysis was carried out like this. The number of nucleated cells in each sample was estimated from the amplification of reference gene primers within the assay. Sequence reads were collapsed and filtered to measure the absolute abundance of every unique TCRbeta CDR3 rearrangement. For each sample, productive Simpson clonality was calculated as the square root of Simpson's diversity index across productive rearrangements. Drawn from immuneACCESS, this table holds only the in-frame rearrangements with V and J called that TCRdb kept. Clones are partly lost; checked studies trace under half to an unresolved V gene and leave the rest unexplained. V, J and clone size derive from that table, while D and trimming were established from the DNA sequence. The table for this sample lists over 350,000 clones; approximately 90% of them were counted only once. The biggest ten clones account for about 0.78% of the sample.

The investigation overall reported the following: The quantity of clinical and demographic metadata differed by source and by participant and was supplied without curation.

This receptor was taken from a woman aged 40 to 50 who had been exposed to COVID-19. The sample consisted of PBMCs or T cells enriched from blood (not recorded which). In this chain, TRBV18 is recombined with TRBJ2-7; 14 junctional bases match TRBD2. For the CDR3, the sequence is CASSLGTSGSHLYEQYF. The DNA sequence is given as TGTGCCAGCTCACTTGGGACTAGCGGGAGTCACCTCTACGAGCAGTACTTC.